Sequencing of this T cell receptor (beta chain) was carried out in a study of blood T cell repertoires in COVID-19. About the research overall: There were acute and convalescent COVID-19 samples, and they came from the United States, Italy and Spain. Sources were T cells, B-cell-depleted T cells, or PBMCs; the material itself was cDNA or gDNA.

A word on this clone: Other DNA sequences in this sample translate to the same CDR3.

Under the authors' procedure: Researchers report that nucleated cell counts were estimated from reference gene primer amplification. Produced via immunoSEQ multiplex PCR; TCRdb's table is partial and in-frame only. That table furnishes V, J and clone size, whereas the DNA furnished D and trimming. This table has tens of thousands of clones, 88% appearing once. Material for sequencing was peripheral blood. The source of this sequence is a human donor in a cohort sampled during active COVID-19.

The CDR3, as DNA: TGTGCCAGCTCACTTAGGGGGCAAGAGACCCAGTACTTC. Protein product: CASSLRGQETQYF. The chain employs TRBV18 and TRBJ2-5; D is perhaps TRBD1 (6 bases). Germline V lookup: CDR1 KGHSH, CDR2 LQKENI. The length of the CDR3 is 13 residues. The germline V and J ends were trimmed by 4 bases and 2 bases, with 8 bases remaining between them.